The clone carrying this T cell receptor beta chain qualifies as medium-sized. CDR1 and CDR2 from the germline V gene are LGHNA and YNFKEQ. The CDR3 consists of 12 residues. The V and J ends lost 4 bases and 6 bases respectively, with 7 bases between them. The record originates from a study of blood T cell repertoires in COVID-19. Turning to the study itself: The United States, Italy and Spain provided the acute and convalescent COVID-19 samples. Sources were T cells, B-cell-depleted T cells, or PBMCs; the material itself was cDNA or gDNA.

Per the authors' pipeline: Nucleated cell number was recorded as an estimate derived from reference gene primer amplification. This table comes from immunoSEQ multiplex PCR, and its TCRdb copy is limited to in-frame clones, with some not included. V, J and clone size derive from that table, while D and trimming were established from the DNA sequence. The data show 110,000 to 150,000 clones, around 81% seen once. This chain connects TRBV4-2 to TRBJ2-1; D is uncertain. Sequenced input: peripheral blood. The receptor was derived from a human donor in a cohort sampled during active COVID-19. The chain's CDR3 is CASSPAANEQFF. In DNA form, the CDR3 reads TGTGCCAGCAGCCCCGCGGCCAATGAGCAGTTCTTC.